One TCR beta chain is described in this entry. Profiled with immunoSEQ multiplex PCR; TCRdb holds only in-frame clones, not every one. The repertoire holds under 150,000 clones, with less than 80% as singletons. This specimen belongs to a study of blood T cell repertoires in COVID-19. Across the study: PBMCs, B-cell-depleted T cells, or T cells provided the cDNA or gDNA that made up the material.

Germline loops: CDR1 LGHNA, CDR2 YNFKEQ. J was trimmed by 2 bases and V by 0 bases; bases with no gene match: 15. This CDR3 spans 20 amino acids. The chain combines TRBV4-2 with TRBJ2-3, with 9 bases identical to TRBD2. The sample consisted of peripheral blood. This sequence originates from a woman older than 75 with active or convalescent COVID-19. CDR3 residues: CASSQDGAGGPPEATDTQYF. CDR3 nucleotides: TGTGCCAGCAGCCAAGATGGGGCGGGGGGGCCCCCGGAGGCCACAGATACGCAGTATTTT.